This T cell receptor (beta chain) was identified in a study of cytomegalovirus exposure and HLA in healthy donors. Per germline, CDR1 MGHDK and CDR2 SYGVNS. The trim removed 4 bases at V and 1 base at J, leaving 9 bases unmatched. This CDR3 has 18 amino acids. In the PCR, 60 Vbeta and 13 Jbeta primers were used. Produced via immunoSEQ multiplex PCR; TCRdb's table is partial and in-frame only. The sample data list 100,000 to 150,000 clones. The TCR sequence derives from a man younger than 35 in good health and CMV-seronegative. This chain links TRBV25-1 with TRBJ2-2, with 10 bases lining up with TRBD1. The sequencing input was PBMCs. The CDR3 protein is CASSGRQGADRNTGELFF. In DNA, the CDR3 is TGTGCCAGCAGTGGCCGACAGGGGGCGGATAGGAACACCGGGGAGCTGTTTTTT. Full variable domain (rest looked up from reference TRBV25-1 and TRBJ2-2): EADIYQTPRYLVIGTGKKITLECSQTMGHDKMYWYQQDPGMELHLIHYSYGVNSTEKGDLSSESTVSRIRTEHFPLTLESARPSHTSQYLCASSGRQGADRNTGELFFGEGSRLTVL.